Sequencing of this T cell receptor beta chain was carried out in a study of blood T cell repertoires in COVID-19. Looking at the study overall: Specimens from acute and convalescent COVID-19 originated in the United States, Italy and Spain. PBMCs, B-cell-depleted T cells, or T cells were the source of the cDNA or gDNA that made up the material.

The junction had 13 bases not matched to a gene; V was cut back by 8 bases and J by 8 bases. The CDR3 is 14 residues long. Germline V gene sequence: CDR1 MGHRA, CDR2 YSYEKL. Per the authors' pipeline: Reference gene primer amplification in the assay estimated nucleated cell counts. Some clones are missing from TCRdb's copy, which holds only in-frame ones; the method was immunoSEQ multiplex PCR. The V and J calls and the clone size are those of that table, but D and trimming were determined from the DNA. The sample lists about 98,000 clones; more than 60% were seen once. The chain has TRBV4-1 and TRBJ1-2, with 8 bases lining up with TRBD1. The sequencing input was peripheral blood. This sequence originates from a man aged 70 or older with acute or convalescent COVID-19. DNA of the CDR3: TGCGCCAGCGGAGAGACGACAGGGGCAAAGGGCTACACCTTC. Protein: CASGETTGAKGYTF.